Below are 20 T cell receptor beta chains sequenced from a single sample in a study of blood T cell repertoires in COVID-19. The assay was immunoSEQ multiplex PCR, and TCRdb's table has in-frame clones only and misses some. This table holds roughly 180,000 clones, roughly nine tenths found once. Sequences were obtained from PBMCs or T cells enriched from blood (not recorded which). These receptors were taken from a woman aged 25 to 39 who had recovered from COVID-19.

The chain uses TRBV5-1 and TRBJ1-2, with 9 nucleotides matching TRBD1. Germline values: CDR1 SGHRS, CDR2 YFSETQ. The CDR3 totals 15 residues. Trimming at V came to 4 bases and at J to 6 bases, leaving 10 bases not matched to a gene. Here the CDR3 reads CASSGIQGAEDGYTF. The CDR3 DNA sequence: TGCGCCAGCAGCGGGATACAGGGGGCCGAGGATGGCTACACCTTC.

The chain joins TRBV9 to TRBJ1-2; D is perhaps TRBD1 (6 bases). Germline V gene data show CDR1 as SGDLS and CDR2 as YYNGEE. The CDR3 spans 15 residues. V lost 0 bases, J lost 4 bases, and 13 bases lay in between. The CDR3 is CASSVGTAPGYGYTF. The CDR3, as DNA: TGTGCCAGCAGCGTAGGGACAGCTCCAGGCTATGGCTACACCTTC.

The chain couples TRBV15 to TRBJ2-2, with D possibly matching TRBD1 (6 bases). Germline V lookup: CDR1 LNHNV, CDR2 YYDKDF (reference sequence). The CDR3 is 17 residues long. Trimming removed 5 bases from V and 5 bases from J, with 21 bases in between. CDR3: CATSGRSQGMVTGELFF. The DNA for the CDR3 is TGTGCCACCAGCGGCCGGTCACAGGGTATGGTTACCGGGGAGCTGTTTTTT.

The chain combines TRBV7-9 with TRBJ2-5; D not certain. This CDR3 region has 14 residues. Germline loops: CDR1 SEHNR, CDR2 FQNEAQ (reference sequence). V lost 2 bases to trimming and J lost 2 bases, with 9 bases between them. The CDR3 sequence: CASSLLGRQETQYF. CDR3 nucleotide sequence: TGTGCCAGCAGCTTATTAGGCAGGCAAGAGACCCAGTACTTC.

The rearrangement links TRBV6-5 to TRBJ1-6; 7 bases line up with TRBD1. Trimming took 6 bases from V and 8 from J; bases not matched to a gene: 7. Germline CDR1 reads MNHEY; CDR2 reads SVGAGI. The CDR3 extends over 14 amino acids. The CDR3, as DNA: TGTGCCAGCAGACCCACAGGGGACTATTCACCCCTCCACTTT. Encoded protein: CASRPTGDYSPLHF.

J is TRBJ2-1 and V is TRBV4-3; no reliable D call. V was pared by 4 bases and J by 0 bases, with 10 bases between. The CDR3 covers 15 residues. Germline V gene data show CDR1 as LGHNA and CDR2 as YSLEER. The CDR3 reads CASSPQAPSYNEQFF. CDR3 sequence (DNA): TGCGCCAGCAGCCCCCAGGCACCCTCCTACAATGAGCAGTTCTTC.

V gene TRBV5-4 combines with J gene TRBJ1-2; maybe TRBD1 (6 bases). Germline lookup yields CDR1 SGHNT and CDR2 YYREEE (reference sequence). The CDR3 runs to 13 residues. V was cut by 2 bases and J by 6 bases, with 11 bases left in between. CDR3 sequence (DNA): TGTGCCAGCAGCTTAGGGGGATTGGATGGCTACACCTTC. It codes for CASSLGGLDGYTF.

V usage is TRBV5-8 and J usage is TRBJ1-5, with D perhaps matching TRBD1 (6 bases). This CDR3 is built from 15 residues. V lost 0 bases, J lost 4 bases, and 11 bases lay in between. Germline lookup yields CDR1 SGHTS and CDR2 YDEGEE. The CDR3 nucleotides are TGTGCCAGCAGCTTGGTTGGGGGCAGGAATCAGCCCCAGCATTTT. It encodes CASSLVGGRNQPQHF.

The V call is TRBV6-4, the J call TRBJ2-3; 9 bases align to TRBD2. Trimming at V came to 0 bases and at J to 3 bases, leaving 4 bases not matched to a gene. CDR1 and CDR2 from the germline V gene are MRHNA and SNTAGT. The CDR3 loop spans 16 amino acids. The CDR3: CASSDSAGGPTDTQYF. Here the CDR3 DNA reads TGTGCCAGCAGTGACTCGGCGGGGGGGCCAACAGATACGCAGTATTTT.

Remarks on this clone: Since the CDR3 does not end with the conserved phenylalanine or tryptophan, this likely comes from a read error. Because the CDR3's place on the DNA is in doubt, the DNA is left out and the CDR3 is given as listed by TCRdb. The V gene is TRBV16, the J gene TRBJ2-7; TRBD1, the table's D call, lacks a check against the DNA. Germline values: CDR1 KGHSY, CDR2 FQNENV. The CDR3 comprises 12 residues, both ends counted. CDR3 sequence: CASSRGQDPFNL.

The chain couples TRBV19 to TRBJ1-1; 10 nucleotides line up with TRBD1. J gave up 10 bases and V 5 bases, and 7 bases lay outside the gene matches. Per germline, CDR1 LNHDA and CDR2 SQIVND (reference sequence). The CDR3 runs 13 residues. CDR3 residues: CASSVGQGQGAFF. DNA of the CDR3: TGTGCCAGTAGTGTGGGACAGGGGCAGGGAGCTTTCTTT.

The chain joins TRBV3-1 (or the pseudogene TRBV3-2) to TRBJ2-1; tentative D call: TRBD2 (6 bases). Germline CDR1 LGHDT, CDR2 YNNKEL (reference sequence). V was pared by 5 bases and J by 6 bases, with 14 bases between. CDR3 size: 14 residues. The CDR3 is CASSNLAVRNEQFF. The CDR3 DNA reads TGTGCCAGCAGCAATTTAGCGGTTCGCAATGAGCAGTTCTTC.

The chain uses TRBV7-9 and TRBJ2-2, with 8 bases identical to TRBD1. The CDR3 is 15 residues long. From germline, CDR1 is SEHNR and CDR2 FQNEAQ (reference sequence). Losses at the gene ends were 5 bases for V and 2 bases for J; bases not matched to a gene: 4. The CDR3 spells CASSPDRVNTGELFF. Written as DNA, the CDR3 is TGTGCCAGCAGCCCGGACAGGGTCAACACCGGGGAGCTGTTTTTT.

The V call is TRBV6-5, the J call TRBJ1-5; 7 nucleotides align to TRBD1. The V gene end was trimmed by 6 bases and the J gene end by 6 bases; junction bases not matched to a gene: 5. This CDR3 region has 13 residues. The germline CDR1 and CDR2 sequences are MNHEY and SVGAGI. CDR3 bases: TGTGCCAGCAGAACAGACAGGGTTCAGCCCCAGCATTTT. As protein: CASRTDRVQPQHF.

The chain carries TRBV5-1 and TRBJ1-2, with D unresolved. Looked up from germline, CDR1 is SGHRS and CDR2 is YFSETQ. The CDR3 has 13 residues. Between the trimmed V and J ends, which lost 0 bases and 8 bases, there was a span of 11 bases. CDR3 residues: CASSLVGSRGYTF. The CDR3 nucleotides read TGCGCCAGCAGCTTGGTGGGCTCACGCGGCTACACCTTC.

J is TRBJ2-5 and V is TRBV5-1; 8 bases are a match to TRBD2. With 2 bases clipped from V and 5 bases from J, the junction kept 8 bases outside the gene matches. The CDR3 totals 15 residues. CDR1 SGHRS and CDR2 YFSETQ come from the germline V gene. This CDR3 is CASSLLAERGETQYF. As DNA, the CDR3 is TGCGCCAGCAGCTTACTAGCGGAAAGAGGGGAGACCCAGTACTTC. The variable domain in full, with the rest retrieved from reference TRBV5-1 and TRBJ2-5, is KAGVTQTPRYLIKTRGQQVTLSCSPISGHRSVSWYQQTPGQGLQFLFEYFSETQRNKGNFPGRFSGRQFSNSRSEMNVSTLELGDSALYLCASSLLAERGETQYFGPGTRLLVL.

The chain combines TRBV11-3 with TRBJ1-2, with 8 bases fitting TRBD1. From germline, CDR1 is SGHNT and CDR2 YENEEA. This CDR3 contains 11 residues. CDR3 sequence reads: CADRGGYGYTF. The CDR3 DNA sequence: TGTGCAGACAGGGGCGGCTATGGCTACACCTTC.

This clone was recorded a few times. The same CDR3 also results from other DNA sequences found in this sample. The rearrangement joins TRBV3-1 (or the pseudogene TRBV3-2) to TRBJ2-3; 12 bases map to TRBD2. Per germline, CDR1 LGHDT and CDR2 YNNKEL (reference sequence). There are 15 residues in the CDR3. V lost 4 bases and J lost 3; bases outside the gene matches: 2. CDR3 nucleotide sequence: TGTGCCAGCAGCCCGACTAGCGGGAGTACAGATACGCAGTATTTT. This translates into CASSPTSGSTDTQYF.

This rearrangement joins TRBV5-4 to TRBJ1-2; perhaps TRBD1 as D (5 bases). The CDR3 spans 16 residues. The germline V gene has CDR1 SGHNT and CDR2 YYREEE (reference sequence). V lost 0 bases, J lost 0 bases, and 12 bases lay in between. In nucleotides, the CDR3 is TGTGCCAGCAGCTTGGGAACTGACAGAGCTAACTATGGCTACACCTTC. This gives the protein CASSLGTDRANYGYTF.

The genes are TRBV11-3 and TRBJ2-7, with 7 bases identical to TRBD2. The CDR3 runs to 17 residues. Trimming cost V 0 bases and J 2 bases; bases outside gene matches: 10. Germline V gene lookup returns CDR1 SGHNT and CDR2 YENEEA. CDR3 in DNA: TGTGCCAGCAGCTTAGATGGCGGAGCGGGAAATACCTACGAGCAGTACTTC. It is translated as CASSLDGGAGNTYEQYF.